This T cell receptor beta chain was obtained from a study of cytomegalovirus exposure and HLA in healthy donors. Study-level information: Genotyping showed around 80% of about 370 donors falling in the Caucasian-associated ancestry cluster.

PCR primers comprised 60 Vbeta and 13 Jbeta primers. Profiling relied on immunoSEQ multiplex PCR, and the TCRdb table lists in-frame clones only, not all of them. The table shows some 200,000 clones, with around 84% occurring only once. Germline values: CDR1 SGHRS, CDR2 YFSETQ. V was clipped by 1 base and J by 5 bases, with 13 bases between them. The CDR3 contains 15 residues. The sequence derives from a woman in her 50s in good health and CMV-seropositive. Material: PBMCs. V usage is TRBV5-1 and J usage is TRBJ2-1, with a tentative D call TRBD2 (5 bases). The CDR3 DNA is TGCGCCAGCAGCTTGATGTCTAGCCGAAACAATGAGCAGTTCTTC. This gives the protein CASSLMSSRNNEQFF.